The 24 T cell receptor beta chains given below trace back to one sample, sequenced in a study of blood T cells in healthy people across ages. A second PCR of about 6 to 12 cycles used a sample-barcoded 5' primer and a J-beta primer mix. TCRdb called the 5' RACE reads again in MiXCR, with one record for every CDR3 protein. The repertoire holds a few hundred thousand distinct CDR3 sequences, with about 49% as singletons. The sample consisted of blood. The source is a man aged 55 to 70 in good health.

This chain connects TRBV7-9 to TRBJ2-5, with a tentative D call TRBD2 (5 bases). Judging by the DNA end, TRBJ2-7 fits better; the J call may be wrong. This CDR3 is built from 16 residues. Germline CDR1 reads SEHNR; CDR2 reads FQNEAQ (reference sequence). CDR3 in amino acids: CASSPPRGGHSYEQYF. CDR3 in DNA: TGTGCCAGCAGCCCCCCCCGCGGAGGTCATTCCTACGAGCAGTACTTC.

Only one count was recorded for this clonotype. The CDR3 nucleotides are TGTGCCTCTACCCGGGGCCATGGCGGGATCGCGGATACGCAGTATTTT. Translation gives CASTRGHGGIADTQYF. V is TRBV6-2 or TRBV6-3 and J is TRBJ2-3; perhaps TRBD2 as D (6 bases). Per germline, CDR1 MNHEY and CDR2 SVGEGT. The V end was cut by 11 bases, the J end by 6 bases, with 27 bases between. The CDR3 length is 16 residues.

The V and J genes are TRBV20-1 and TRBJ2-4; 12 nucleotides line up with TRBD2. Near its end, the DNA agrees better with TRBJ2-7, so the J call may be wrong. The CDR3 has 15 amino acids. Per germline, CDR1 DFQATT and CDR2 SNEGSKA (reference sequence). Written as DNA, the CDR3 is TGCAGTGCTTCGTTACTAGCGGGGGGCCAAGGCGAGCAGTACTTC. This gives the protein CSASLLAGGQGEQYF.

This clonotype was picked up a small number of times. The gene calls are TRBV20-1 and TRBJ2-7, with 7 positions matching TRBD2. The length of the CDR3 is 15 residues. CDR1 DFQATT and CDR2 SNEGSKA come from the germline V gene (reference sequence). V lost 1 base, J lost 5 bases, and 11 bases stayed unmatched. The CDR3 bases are TGCAGTGCTAGAGTATTGGGGGAGGGCCCAGACGAGCAGTACTTC. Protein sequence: CSARVLGEGPDEQYF.

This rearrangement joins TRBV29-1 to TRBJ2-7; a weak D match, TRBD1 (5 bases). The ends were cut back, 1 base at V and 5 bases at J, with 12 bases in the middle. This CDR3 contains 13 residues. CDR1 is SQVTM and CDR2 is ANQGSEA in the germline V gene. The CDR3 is CSVEAPGRDEQYF. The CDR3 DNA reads TGCAGCGTTGAAGCCCCAGGGCGCGACGAGCAGTACTTC.

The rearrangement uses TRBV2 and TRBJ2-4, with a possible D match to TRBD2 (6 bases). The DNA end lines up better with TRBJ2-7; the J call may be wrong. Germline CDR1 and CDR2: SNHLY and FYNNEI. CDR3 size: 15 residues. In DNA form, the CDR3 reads TGTGCCAGCAGTTTAGGAGGACTGGGGAGGTACGAGCAGTACTTC. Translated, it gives CASSLGGLGRYEQYF.

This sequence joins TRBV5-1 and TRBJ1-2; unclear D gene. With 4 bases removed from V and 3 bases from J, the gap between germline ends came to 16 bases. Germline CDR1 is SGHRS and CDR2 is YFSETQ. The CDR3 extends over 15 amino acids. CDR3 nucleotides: TGCGCCAGCAGCCTCACGGGTGGAGAGGACTATGGCTACACCTTC. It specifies CASSLTGGEDYGYTF. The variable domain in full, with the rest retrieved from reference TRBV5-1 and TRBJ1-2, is KAGVTQTPRYLIKTRGQQVTLSCSPISGHRSVSWYQQTPGQGLQFLFEYFSETQRNKGNFPGRFSGRQFSNSRSEMNVSTLELGDSALYLCASSLTGGEDYGYTFGSGTRLTVV.

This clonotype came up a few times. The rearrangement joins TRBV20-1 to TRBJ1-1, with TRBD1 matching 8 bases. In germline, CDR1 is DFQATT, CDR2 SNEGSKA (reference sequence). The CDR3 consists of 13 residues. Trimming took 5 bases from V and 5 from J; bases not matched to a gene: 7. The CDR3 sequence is CSAADRAGTEAFF. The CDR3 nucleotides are TGCAGTGCTGCGGACAGGGCCGGGACTGAAGCTTTCTTT.

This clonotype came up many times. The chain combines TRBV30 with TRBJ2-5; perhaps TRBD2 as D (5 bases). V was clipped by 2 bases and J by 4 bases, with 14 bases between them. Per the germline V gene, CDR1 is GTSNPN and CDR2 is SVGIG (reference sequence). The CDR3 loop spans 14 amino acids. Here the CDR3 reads CAWSRRGSGETQYF. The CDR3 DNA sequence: TGTGCCTGGAGTAGGAGAGGGAGTGGAGAGACCCAGTACTTC.

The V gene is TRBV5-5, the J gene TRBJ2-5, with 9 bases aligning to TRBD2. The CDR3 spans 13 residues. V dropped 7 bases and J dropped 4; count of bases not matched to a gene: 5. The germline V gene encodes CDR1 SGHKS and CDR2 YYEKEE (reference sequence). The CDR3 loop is CASEGGRGETQYF. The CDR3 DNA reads TGTGCCAGCGAAGGCGGGAGGGGAGAGACCCAGTACTTC.

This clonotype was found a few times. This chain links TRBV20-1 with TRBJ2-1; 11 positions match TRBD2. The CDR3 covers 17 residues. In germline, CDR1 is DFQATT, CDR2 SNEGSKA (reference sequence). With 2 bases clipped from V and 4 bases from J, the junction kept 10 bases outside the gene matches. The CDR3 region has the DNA TGCAGTGCTAGAAAGCTACTAGCGGGAGCGGTGTACAATGAGCAGTTCTTC. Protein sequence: CSARKLLAGAVYNEQFF.

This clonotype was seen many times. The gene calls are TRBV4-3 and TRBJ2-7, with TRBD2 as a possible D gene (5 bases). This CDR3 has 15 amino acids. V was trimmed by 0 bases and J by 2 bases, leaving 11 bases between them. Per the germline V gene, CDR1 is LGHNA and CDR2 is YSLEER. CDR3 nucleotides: TGCGCCAGCAGCCAAGAACGACTACCTACCTACGAGCAGTACTTC. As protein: CASSQERLPTYEQYF.

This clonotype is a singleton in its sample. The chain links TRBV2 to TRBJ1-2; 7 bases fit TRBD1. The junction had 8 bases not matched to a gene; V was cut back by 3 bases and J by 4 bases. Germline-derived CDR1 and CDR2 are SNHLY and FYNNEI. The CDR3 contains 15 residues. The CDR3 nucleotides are TGTGCCAGCAGTGACCGAGACAGGGCGTTCTATGGCTACACCTTC. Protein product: CASSDRDRAFYGYTF.

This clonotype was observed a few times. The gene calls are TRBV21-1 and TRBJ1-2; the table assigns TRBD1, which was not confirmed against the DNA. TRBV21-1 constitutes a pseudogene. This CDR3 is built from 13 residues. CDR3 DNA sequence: TGTGCCAGCAGGCCGACAGGGGTAGGTGGCTACACCTTC. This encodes CASRPTGVGGYTF.

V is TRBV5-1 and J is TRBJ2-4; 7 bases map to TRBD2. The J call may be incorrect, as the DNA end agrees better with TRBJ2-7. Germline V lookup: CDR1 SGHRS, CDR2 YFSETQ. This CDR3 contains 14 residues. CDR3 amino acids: CASSLRRGDGEQYF. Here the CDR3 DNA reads TGCGCCAGCAGCCTCCGTCGGGGGGACGGCGAGCAGTACTTC.

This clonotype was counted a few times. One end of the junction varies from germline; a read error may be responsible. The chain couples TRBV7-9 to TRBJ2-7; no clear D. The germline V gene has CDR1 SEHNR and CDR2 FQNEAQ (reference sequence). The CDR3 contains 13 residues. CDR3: CASSVAGLDEQYF. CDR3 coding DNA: TGTGCCAGCAGCGTAGCAGGTTTAGACGAGCAGTACTTC. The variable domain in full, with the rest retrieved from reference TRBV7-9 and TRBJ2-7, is DTGVSQNPRHKITKRGQNVTFRCDPISEHNRLYWYRQTLGQGPEFLTYFQNEAQLEKSRLLSDRFSAERPKGSFSTLEIQRTEQGDSAMYLCASSVAGLDEQYFGPGTRLTVT.

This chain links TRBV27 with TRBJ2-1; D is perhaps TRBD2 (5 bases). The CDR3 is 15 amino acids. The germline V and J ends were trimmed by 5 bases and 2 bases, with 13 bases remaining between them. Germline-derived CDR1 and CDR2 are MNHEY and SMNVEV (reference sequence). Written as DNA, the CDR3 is TGTGCCAGCAGTCTTTCAGACTATACCTACAATGAGCAGTTCTTC. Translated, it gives CASSLSDYTYNEQFF.

CDR3 DNA: TGTGCCAGCAGTTTAATTCAGGGAGCCTCTGGAAACACCATATATTTT. Protein: CASSLIQGASGNTIYF. The chain carries TRBV28 and TRBJ1-3, with a weak D call TRBD1 (5 bases). Trimming took off 2 bases at V and 0 bases at J, with 11 bases between the two ends. The CDR3 is 16 residues long. Germline V gene data show CDR1 as MDHEN and CDR2 as SYDVKM.

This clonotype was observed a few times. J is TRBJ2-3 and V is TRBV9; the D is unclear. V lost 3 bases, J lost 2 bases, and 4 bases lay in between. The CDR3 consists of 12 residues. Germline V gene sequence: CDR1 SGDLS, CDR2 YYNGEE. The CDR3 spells CASSGDTDTQYF. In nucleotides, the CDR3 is TGTGCCAGCAGCGGAGACACAGATACGCAGTATTTT.

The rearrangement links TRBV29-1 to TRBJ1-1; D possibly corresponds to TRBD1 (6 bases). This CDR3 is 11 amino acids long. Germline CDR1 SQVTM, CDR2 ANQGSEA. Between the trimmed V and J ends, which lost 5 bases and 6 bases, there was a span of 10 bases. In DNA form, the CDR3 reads TGCAGCGTTACAGGGATGTCTGAAGCTTTCTTT. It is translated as CSVTGMSEAFF.

The CDR3 loop is CASSQDWNTQETQYF. DNA of the CDR3: TGTGCCAGCAGCCAAGACTGGAATACCCAAGAGACCCAGTACTTC. This sequence joins TRBV3-1 and TRBJ2-5; D is unresolved. The germline V gene has CDR1 LGHDT and CDR2 YNNKEL (reference sequence). The CDR3 has 15 residues. The germline V and J ends were trimmed by 0 bases and 1 base, with 9 bases remaining between them.

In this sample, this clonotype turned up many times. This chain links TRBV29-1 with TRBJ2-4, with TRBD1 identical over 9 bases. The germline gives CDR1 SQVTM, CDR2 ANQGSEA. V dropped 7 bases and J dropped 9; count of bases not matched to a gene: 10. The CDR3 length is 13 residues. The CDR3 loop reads CSAQGQGSSIQYF. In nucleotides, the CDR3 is TGCAGCGCGCAGGGACAGGGAAGCTCCATTCAGTACTTC.

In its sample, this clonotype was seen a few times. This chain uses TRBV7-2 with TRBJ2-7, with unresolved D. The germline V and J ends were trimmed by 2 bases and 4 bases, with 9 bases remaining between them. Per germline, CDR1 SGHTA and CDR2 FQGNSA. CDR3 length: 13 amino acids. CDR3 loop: CASSLRLAYEQYF. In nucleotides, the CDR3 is TGTGCCAGCAGCTTAAGATTAGCTTACGAGCAGTACTTC.

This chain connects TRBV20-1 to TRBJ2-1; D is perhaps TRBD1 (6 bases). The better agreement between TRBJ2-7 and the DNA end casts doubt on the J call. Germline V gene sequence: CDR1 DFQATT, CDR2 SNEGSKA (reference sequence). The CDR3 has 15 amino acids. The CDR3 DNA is TGCAGTGCTAGACCAGGGGCGGGTCTCGGGGACGAGCAGTACTTC. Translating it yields CSARPGAGLGDEQYF.